This passage covers 17 T cell receptor beta chains from one sample sequenced in a study of early T cells in non-severe SARS-CoV-2 infection. TCRdb reanalysed the 5' RACE reads using MiXCR and keeps one entry per CDR3 protein. The table records about 27,000 distinct CDR3 sequences, approximately 3.9% of them present only once. The sequenced material came from whole blood. These receptors came from an adult who was a healthcare worker with PCR-confirmed SARS-CoV-2 infection or an uninfected control (not recorded which).

This clonotype was seen many times. The rearrangement joins TRBV6-6 to TRBJ1-2, with D unclear. Germline-derived CDR1 and CDR2 are MNHNY and SVGAGI (reference sequence). Trimming pared 4 bases from V and 5 bases from J, leaving 14 bases between. The CDR3 has 14 amino acids. The CDR3 coding sequence is TGTGCCAGCAGTTCGGGCCCAGGTGGATATGGCTACACCTTC. This codes for CASSSGPGGYGYTF.

J is TRBJ2-5 and V is TRBV19; no reliable D call. V lost 9 bases, J lost 5 bases, and 22 bases lay in between. The CDR3 has 15 residues. Looked up from germline, CDR1 is LNHDA and CDR2 is SQIVND (reference sequence). The CDR3 DNA reads TGTGCCAGCCGACTGAATGATAGCCCATTGGAGACCCAGTACTTC. Protein sequence: CASRLNDSPLETQYF. The full variable domain, with the rest looked up from reference TRBV19 and TRBJ2-5, is DGGITQSPKYLFRKEGQNVTLSCEQNLNHDAMYWYRQDPGQGLRLIYYSQIVNDFQKGDIAEGYSVSREKKESFPLTVTSAQKNPTAFYLCASRLNDSPLETQYFGPGTRLLVL.

This clonotype is termed medium-sized. The chain joins TRBV7-6 to TRBJ2-1; 7 bases are a match to TRBD2. Germline V gene lookup returns CDR1 SGHVS and CDR2 FNYEAQ. With 7 bases clipped from V and 8 bases from J, the junction kept 14 bases outside the gene matches. There are 15 residues in the CDR3. The CDR3 here is CASTATSAHYDEQFF. The CDR3, as DNA: TGTGCCAGCACCGCTACTAGCGCTCATTACGATGAGCAGTTCTTC.

This clonotype was recorded many times. The genes are TRBV24-1 and TRBJ2-6, with no clear D. The CDR3 totals 17 residues. Germline-derived CDR1 and CDR2 are KGHDR and SFDVKD. With 2 bases removed from V and 0 bases from J, the gap between germline ends came to 10 bases. The CDR3 DNA is TGTGCCACCAGTGATTCGGTAATTTACTCTGGGGCCAACGTCCTGACTTTC. Its protein is CATSDSVIYSGANVLTF.

The sample holds many counts of this clonotype. The chain uses TRBV20-1 and TRBJ2-1; 10 bases fit TRBD1. V shed 6 bases and J 8 bases; nucleotides not matched to a gene: 10. Germline assignment: CDR1 DFQATT and CDR2 SNEGSKA (reference sequence). The CDR3 has 14 amino acids. CDR3 in DNA: TGCAGTGCGACGGGACAGGGGAATGGGGATGAGCAGTTCTTC. It is translated as CSATGQGNGDEQFF.

This clonotype has ten or more counts. The chain links TRBV20-1 to TRBJ2-1; TRBD1 matches 8 bases. The CDR3 is 15 residues long. Germline V lookup: CDR1 DFQATT, CDR2 SNEGSKA (reference sequence). V lost 6 bases to trimming and J lost 4 bases; unmatched junction nucleotides: 11. DNA for the CDR3: TGCAGTGCCCTGGGGCAGGGGGCGCGTTACAATGAGCAGTTCTTC. Translation: CSALGQGARYNEQFF.

This clonotype was detected ten times or more. The rearrangement joins TRBV11-2 to TRBJ2-7; 10 positions match TRBD2. With V trimmed by 5 bases and J by 2 bases, 12 bases remained unmatched. Germline-derived CDR1 and CDR2 are SGHAT and FQNNGV. This CDR3 spans 17 amino acids. This chain's CDR3 is CASSPGAGTSGTYEQYF. The CDR3 nucleotides are TGTGCCAGCAGCCCGGGCGCCGGAACTAGCGGGACCTACGAGCAGTACTTC.

Ten or more counts support this clonotype. V usage is TRBV6-2 or TRBV6-3 and J usage is TRBJ2-7, with 14 bases that match TRBD2. V lost 5 bases, J lost 3 bases, and 6 bases stayed unmatched. The CDR3 is 16 amino acids. Germline V CDR1 and CDR2: MNHEY, SVGEGT. This CDR3 reads CASSGLAGGRNYEQYF. CDR3 in DNA: TGTGCCAGCAGTGGACTAGCGGGAGGTCGAAACTACGAGCAGTACTTC.

In its sample, this clonotype was seen a few times. V usage is TRBV7-3 and J usage is TRBJ2-1; tentatively, D is TRBD1 (6 bases). The CDR3 totals 14 residues. Trimming removed 4 bases at V and 5 bases at J, with 12 bases between. Germline-derived CDR1 and CDR2 are SGHTA and FQGTGA. CDR3 DNA sequence: TGTGCCAGCAGCTCCGGGACATTAAACAATGAGCAGTTCTTC. This encodes CASSSGTLNNEQFF.

This clonotype was recorded at least ten times. The CDR3 is CASSPGTSGSRTDTQYF. CDR3 nucleotides: TGTGCCAGCAGTCCCGGGACTAGCGGGAGCAGAACAGATACGCAGTATTTT. The J gene is TRBJ2-3, the V gene TRBV28, with TRBD2 identical over 14 bases. The germline gives CDR1 MDHEN, CDR2 SYDVKM. J was trimmed by 3 bases and V by 5 bases; bases with no gene match: 7. The CDR3 contains 17 residues.

This clonotype came up many times. The chain has TRBV25-1 and TRBJ2-5, with no clear D. The CDR3 runs 11 residues. V was pared by 8 bases and J by 1 base, with 5 bases between. Looked up from germline, CDR1 is MGHDK and CDR2 is SYGVNS. CDR3 amino acids: CASGPQETQYF. The CDR3 region has the DNA TGTGCCAGCGGGCCCCAAGAGACCCAGTACTTC.

This clonotype came up many times. The V and J genes are TRBV20-1 and TRBJ2-1; 7 bases are a match to TRBD1. This CDR3 is 14 amino acids long. Germline loops: CDR1 DFQATT, CDR2 SNEGSKA (reference sequence). Losses at the gene ends were 5 bases for V and 4 bases for J; bases not matched to a gene: 8. CDR3 amino acids: CSADRDSGYNEQFF. CDR3 sequence (DNA): TGCAGTGCTGACCGGGACAGTGGTTACAATGAGCAGTTCTTC.

This clonotype was seen many times. V gene TRBV11-2 combines with J gene TRBJ2-7, with 12 positions matching TRBD2. Trimming at V came to 3 bases and at J to 5 bases, leaving 8 bases not matched to a gene. The CDR3 has 16 amino acids. Per germline, CDR1 SGHAT and CDR2 FQNNGV. As DNA, the CDR3 is TGTGCCAGCAGCTTGTCGAGACTAGCGGGAGCCAACGAGCAGTACTTC. Amino acids: CASSLSRLAGANEQYF. The full variable domain, completed using reference TRBV11-2 and TRBJ2-7, is EAGVAQSPRYKIIEKRQSVAFWCNPISGHATLYWYQQILGQGPKLLIQFQNNGVVDDSQLPKDRFSAERLKGVDSTLKIQPAKLEDSAVYLCASSLSRLAGANEQYFGPGTRLTVT.

Ten or more counts support this clonotype. The chain carries TRBV18 and TRBJ1-4; 7 nucleotides align to TRBD1. The CDR3 covers 14 residues. V was clipped by 6 bases and J by 5 bases; unmatched bases: 6. The germline gives CDR1 KGHSH, CDR2 LQKENI. The CDR3 nucleotides are TGTGCCAGCTCCAGACAGGGAATGAATGAAAAACTGTTTTTT. Its protein is CASSRQGMNEKLFF.

This clonotype has a count of ten or more. The gene calls are TRBV11-1 and TRBJ2-1, with D perhaps matching TRBD2 (6 bases). The V end was cut by 2 bases, the J end by 0 bases, with 8 bases between. Germline CDR1 and CDR2: SGHAT and FQDESV (reference sequence). This CDR3 comprises 15 residues. The CDR3 here is CASSLQRVSYNEQFF. The CDR3 nucleotides are TGTGCCAGCAGCTTACAGCGGGTCTCCTACAATGAGCAGTTCTTC.

This clonotype was detected ten times or more. The chain is built from TRBV7-2 and TRBJ2-4, with TRBD2 identical over 9 bases. The CDR3 has 14 amino acids. Germline trimming cut 5 bases from V and 8 bases from J; bases unmatched to any gene: 7. The germline CDR1 and CDR2 sequences are SGHTA and FQGNSA. The CDR3: CASSPSGRLDIQYF. DNA for the CDR3: TGTGCCAGCAGCCCGAGCGGGAGGCTTGACATTCAGTACTTC.

At least ten counts were recorded for this clonotype. The V call is TRBV20-1, the J call TRBJ2-3; D is possibly TRBD2 (6 bases). CDR3 length: 17 residues. V lost 0 bases and J 4 bases, leaving 20 bases between the germline ends. Germline-derived CDR1 and CDR2 are DFQATT and SNEGSKA (reference sequence). The DNA of the CDR3 is TGCAGTGCTAGAGAAGTAACTAGCATGAGGGTCGCAGATACGCAGTATTTT. It specifies CSAREVTSMRVADTQYF.